The clone carrying this T cell receptor beta chain was detected a few times. There were TCR beta CDR3 regions amplified from RNA transcripts. RT-PCR in the first round (using the HTBI primer set) targeted the TCR CDR3. TCRdb re-derived calls from the multiplex PCR reads in MiXCR, one entry per CDR3 protein. The repertoire consists of about 580,000 distinct CDR3 sequences, with about 15% occurring once and the leading ten covering more than 5%. This record belongs to a study of T cells in Graves' hyperthyroidism and ophthalmopathy. The sample consisted of blood. The receptor was isolated from a woman aged 30 to 39 with Graves' hyperthyroidism that later progressed to Graves' ophthalmopathy.

The CDR3 DNA is TGTGCCAGTAGTTTTACCGGGACTAGCGGGTTAAATGAGCAGTTCTTC. This encodes CASSFTGTSGLNEQFF. This chain connects TRBV19 to TRBJ2-1; 12 nucleotides agree with TRBD2. This CDR3 contains 16 residues. Germline assignment: CDR1 LNHDA and CDR2 SQIVND (reference sequence). J was trimmed by 7 bases and V by 5 bases; bases with no gene match: 9.